A selection of T cell receptor beta chains follows, all from one sample in a study of cytomegalovirus exposure and HLA in healthy donors. Measured with immunoSEQ multiplex PCR; TCRdb has only the in-frame clones, and not every one. The table lists 75,000 to 95,000 clones, just under 85% of them singletons. What was sequenced was PBMCs. These receptors originate from a woman aged 18 to 35 in good health and CMV-seropositive. CDR3s include the opening cysteine and the closing phenylalanine or tryptophan. Some rows have no size entry. The others give once, few or many, or a class for an expanded clone.

abundance: .; v_gene: TRBV5-6; CDR3aa: CANSMLLAGDYNQETQYF
abundance: .; v_gene: TRBV27; CDR3aa: CASSFQGAYEQYF
abundance: .; v_gene: TRBV10-3; CDR3aa: CAISEGDRNYGYTF
abundance: .; v_gene: TRBV18; CDR3aa: CASSPRTGVGETQYF
abundance: .; v_gene: TRBV25-1; CDR3aa: CASSRSQGREYNEQFF
abundance: .; v_gene: TRBV6-1; CDR3aa: CASSDRGQFSYEQYF
abundance: .; v_gene: TRBV13; CDR3aa: CASSNAGTSDETQYF
abundance: .; v_gene: TRBV28; CDR3aa: CASSLWGRAYEQYF
abundance: .; v_gene: TRBV7-9; CDR3aa: CASSFGGARIEAFF
abundance: once; v_gene: TRBV15; CDR3aa: CATSRTSGDTDTQYF
abundance: .; v_gene: TRBV6-5; CDR3aa: CASRGLAGDLETQYF
abundance: .; v_gene: TRBV7-9; CDR3aa: CASSLGLSRGAHPNEQYF
abundance: .; v_gene: TRBV7-3; CDR3aa: CASSFTGGAFDEQFF
abundance: .; v_gene: TRBV15; CDR3aa: CATSRDRRPLEGYTF
abundance: .; v_gene: TRBV5-1; CDR3aa: CASSRTSGSLSEQFF
abundance: .; v_gene: TRBV5-1; CDR3aa: CASSLARVTNTEAFF
abundance: .; v_gene: TRBV4-2; CDR3aa: CASSPMSSPTDTQYF
abundance: .; v_gene: TRBV27; CDR3aa: CASRQGTTRIYNEQFF
abundance: once; v_gene: TRBV15; CDR3aa: CATSREGGTIYF
abundance: .; v_gene: TRBV6-5; CDR3aa: CASSYSGGAFF
abundance: .; v_gene: TRBV18; CDR3aa: CASSRQEGETQYF
abundance: .; v_gene: TRBV5-6; CDR3aa: CASSSTGGVIEQFF
abundance: .; v_gene: TRBV27; CDR3aa: CASGLGRETQYF
abundance: .; v_gene: TRBV2; CDR3aa: CATSLVVEGRGEETQYF
abundance: .; v_gene: TRBV29-1; CDR3aa: CSVWTSWQETQYF
abundance: once; v_gene: TRBV6-5; CDR3aa: CASSVGTGNYEQYF
abundance: few; v_gene: TRBV9; CDR3aa: CASSAGGGKENTEAFF
abundance: .; v_gene: TRBV6-1; CDR3aa: CASSELIYSGNTIYF
abundance: .; v_gene: TRBV5-6; CDR3aa: CASSLVGTDKNIQYF
abundance: once; v_gene: TRBV28; CDR3aa: CASRPLLITSGSSGETQYF
abundance: .; v_gene: TRBV6-5; CDR3aa: CASSYGPGGAEAFF
abundance: .; v_gene: TRBV4-1; CDR3aa: CASSQERTSVSYEQYF
abundance: .; v_gene: TRBV5-6; CDR3aa: CASSLSGSGTQYF
abundance: .; v_gene: TRBV5-4; CDR3aa: CASSSKSIPEQYF
abundance: .; v_gene: TRBV9; CDR3aa: CASSVFSGYTSTDTQYF
abundance: once; v_gene: TRBV7-2; CDR3aa: CASSLGVRDLAFF